The 31 T cell receptor beta chains below all came from one sample that was sequenced in a study of blood T cell repertoires in COVID-19. Produced via immunoSEQ multiplex PCR; TCRdb's table is partial and in-frame only. Of some 200,000 clones listed, approximately 87% are singletons. Sequenced input: peripheral blood. These receptors all come from a woman in her 70s with COVID-19, enrolled during active disease.

The chain joins TRBV18 to TRBJ1-6, with a tentative D call TRBD1 (6 bases). This CDR3 is 16 amino acids long. From germline, CDR1 is KGHSH and CDR2 LQKENI. The V end was cut by 3 bases, the J end by 5 bases, with 14 bases between. The CDR3 DNA follows: TGTGCCAGCTCACCGGTTGGGGGCATCGATAATTCACCCCTCCACTTT. As protein: CASSPVGGIDNSPLHF.

The V gene is TRBV27, the J gene TRBJ2-7; D may be TRBD2 (5 bases). Trimming shortened V by 3 bases and J by 0 bases, and 12 bases separated the two germline ends. Per the germline V gene, CDR1 is MNHEY and CDR2 is SMNVEV (reference sequence). The CDR3 extends over 15 amino acids. The CDR3 DNA follows: TGTGCCAGCAGTTTTAGGTTAGCGAGCTCCTACGAGCAGTACTTC. Translating it yields CASSFRLASSYEQYF.

The chain combines TRBV7-2 with TRBJ2-3; TRBD2 matches at 12 bases. The V and J ends lost 4 bases and 2 bases, in that order; junction bases with no gene match: 10. The CDR3 runs 18 residues. Germline values: CDR1 SGHTA, CDR2 FQGNSA. The CDR3 loop is CASSSLGLAGTPTDTQYF. The DNA for the CDR3 is TGTGCCAGCAGCTCACTTGGACTAGCGGGAACACCCACAGATACGCAGTATTTT.

The chain links TRBV19 to TRBJ1-1; D not certain. The CDR3 length is 15 residues. Germline CDR1 LNHDA, CDR2 SQIVND (reference sequence). Deletions cut 5 bases from V and 8 bases from J, with 21 bases between. CDR3 in amino acids: CASSAGSSRSFEAFF. As DNA, the CDR3 is TGTGCCAGTAGTGCCGGGAGCAGCCGTTCATTCGAAGCTTTCTTT. Complete variable domain (other parts from reference TRBV19 and TRBJ1-1): DGGITQSPKYLFRKEGQNVTLSCEQNLNHDAMYWYRQDPGQGLRLIYYSQIVNDFQKGDIAEGYSVSREKKESFPLTVTSAQKNPTAFYLCASSAGSSRSFEAFFGQGTRLTVV.

The CDR3, as DNA: TGTGCCAGCAGTTTGACAGGGTTGAGTGAGACCCAGTACTTC. This codes for CASSLTGLSETQYF. V and J are TRBV6-2 or TRBV6-3 and TRBJ2-5, with 7 bases aligning to TRBD1. This CDR3 has 14 residues. Trimming at V came to 4 bases and at J to 5 bases, leaving 7 bases not matched to a gene. Germline V gene data show CDR1 as MNHEY and CDR2 as SVGEGT.

The CDR3: CAWNPGRSGGELFF. In nucleotides, the CDR3 is TGTGCCTGGAACCCTGGGAGGTCGGGCGGGGAGCTGTTTTTT. The V call is TRBV30, the J call TRBJ2-2; weak D call: TRBD2 (6 bases). This CDR3 contains 14 residues. Germline-derived CDR1 and CDR2 are GTSNPN and SVGIG (reference sequence). V lost 4 bases to trimming and J lost 7 bases, with 16 bases between them.

The chain carries TRBV30 and TRBJ1-3; D gene unclear. The CDR3 consists of 16 residues. CDR1 is GTSNPN and CDR2 is SVGIG in the germline V gene (reference sequence). The V and J ends lost 0 bases and 0 bases respectively, with 12 bases between them. The CDR3 spells CAWSVRAITSGNTIYF. CDR3 DNA: TGTGCCTGGAGTGTTAGAGCTATAACCTCTGGAAACACCATATATTTT.

The chain is built from TRBV7-2 and TRBJ2-1, with 8 bases matching TRBD1. CDR1 is SGHTA and CDR2 is FQGNSA in the germline V gene. The V segment lost 2 bases and the J segment 7 bases; nucleotides outside the gene matches: 10. This CDR3 is built from 16 residues. DNA of the CDR3: TGTGCCAGCAGCTTATTGTGGCAGGGGGCGCAGAATGAGCAGTTCTTC. Its protein is CASSLLWQGAQNEQFF.

The V and J genes are TRBV24-1 and TRBJ2-7; a possible D gene is TRBD1 (5 bases). Germline CDR1 reads KGHDR; CDR2 reads SFDVKD. With 2 bases removed from V and 5 bases from J, the gap between germline ends came to 12 bases. This CDR3 has 14 residues. CDR3 in DNA: TGTGCCACCAGTGATTCCAGGGTAGGGGACGAGCAGTACTTC. Translation: CATSDSRVGDEQYF.

The chain uses TRBV2 and TRBJ2-3; possibly TRBD1 for D (6 bases). This CDR3 is built from 16 residues. CDR1 is SNHLY, CDR2 FYNNEI, per germline. V was trimmed by 2 bases and J by 0 bases, leaving 12 bases between them. CDR3 DNA: TGTGCCAGCAGTGAAATCACAGGGCTAAGCACAGATACGCAGTATTTT. Encoded protein: CASSEITGLSTDTQYF.

The chain uses TRBV7-2 and TRBJ2-7; D may be TRBD2 (5 bases). The germline CDR1 and CDR2 sequences are SGHTA and FQGNSA. V was cut by 3 bases and J by 4 bases, with 13 bases left in between. The CDR3 covers 14 residues. The CDR3 DNA reads TGTGCCAGCAGCTTTCCCGGACGGACTTACGAGCAGTACTTC. Residues: CASSFPGRTYEQYF.

The J gene is TRBJ2-7, the V gene TRBV9; a possible D gene is TRBD2 (6 bases). CDR3 size: 14 residues. The germline V and J ends were trimmed by 7 bases and 2 bases, with 16 bases remaining between them. From germline, CDR1 is SGDLS and CDR2 YYNGEE. The CDR3 nucleotides are TGTGCCAGCGGAAGAACCGGGGGAGCCTACGAGCAGTACTTC. It specifies CASGRTGGAYEQYF.

This CDR3 reads CASSIDPASNEQFF. The DNA for the CDR3 is TGTGCCAGTAGTATAGATCCGGCTAGCAATGAGCAGTTCTTC. The V and J genes are TRBV19 and TRBJ2-1; D not resolved. Germline V gene sequence: CDR1 LNHDA, CDR2 SQIVND (reference sequence). Trimming cost V 0 bases and J 6 bases, with 9 bases left between them. This CDR3 region has 14 residues.

The chain links TRBV28 to TRBJ2-2, with a possible D match to TRBD1 (7 bases). The CDR3 has 15 amino acids. The V gene lost 9 bases and the J gene lost 7 bases, with 21 bases spanning the gap. Germline-derived CDR1 and CDR2 are MDHEN and SYDVKM. The CDR3 spells CASTGQEGFGGELFF. CDR3 in DNA: TGTGCCAGTACCGGACAGGAGGGGTTTGGCGGGGAGCTGTTTTTT. Combining the CDR3 with reference TRBV28 and TRBJ2-2 gives the whole variable domain DVKVTQSSRYLVKRTGEKVFLECVQDMDHENMFWYRQDPGLGLRLIYFSYDVKMKEKGDIPEGYSVSREKKERFSLILESASTNQTSMYLCASTGQEGFGGELFFGEGSRLTVL.

The chain has TRBV15 and TRBJ2-3; 12 bases fit TRBD2. The V segment lost 4 bases and the J segment 6 bases; nucleotides outside the gene matches: 8. Germline assignment: CDR1 LNHNV and CDR2 YYDKDF (reference sequence). The length of the CDR3 is 16 residues. CDR3 region: CATSTLTSGSVDTQYF. CDR3 nucleotides: TGTGCCACCAGCACACTGACTAGCGGGAGTGTGGATACGCAGTATTTT.

The chain uses TRBV18 and TRBJ1-4, with 7 bases matching TRBD1. Trimming removed 4 bases from V and 4 bases from J; junction bases left unmatched: 6. CDR1 is KGHSH, CDR2 LQKENI, per germline. The CDR3 extends over 15 amino acids. The CDR3 sequence is CASSLLGQVNEKLFF. DNA of the CDR3: TGTGCCAGCTCACTCCTCGGACAGGTTAATGAAAAACTGTTTTTT.

The table lists this clone with a count of one. CDR3 nucleotide sequence: TGTGCCAGCAGGCCCCCTCGCGCCGCGAACACCGGGGAGCTGTTTTTT. Amino acid sequence: CASRPPRAANTGELFF. This chain uses TRBV6-6 with TRBJ2-2; D is unresolved. Germline V gene sequence: CDR1 MNHNY, CDR2 SVGAGI (reference sequence). The CDR3 runs to 16 residues. V lost 6 bases, J lost 0 bases, and 14 bases lay in between.

The rearrangement uses TRBV7-2 and TRBJ2-7; unclear D gene. This CDR3 has 15 residues. The germline CDR1 and CDR2 sequences are SGHTA and FQGNSA. V was clipped by 3 bases and J by 4 bases, with 16 bases between them. The CDR3 nucleotides read TGTGCCAGCAGCTTTCATACCGCGATAGCATACGAGCAGTACTTC. It yields the protein CASSFHTAIAYEQYF.

With regard to this clone: The sample carries other DNA sequences with the same CDR3. The gene calls are TRBV3-1 (or the pseudogene TRBV3-2) and TRBJ1-2; D may be TRBD1 (5 bases). The CDR3 runs 14 residues. With 3 bases removed from V and 0 bases from J, the gap between germline ends came to 8 bases. Germline loops: CDR1 LGHDT, CDR2 YNNKEL (reference sequence). The CDR3 sequence is CASSQGPTNYGYTF. The CDR3 DNA is TGTGCCAGCAGCCAGGGGCCAACTAACTATGGCTACACCTTC.

The J gene is TRBJ1-3, the V gene TRBV19, with D possibly TRBD1 on 6 matching bases. The CDR3 runs 15 residues. CDR1 is LNHDA and CDR2 is SQIVND in the germline V gene (reference sequence). Trimming stripped 6 bases from V and 0 bases from J, with 12 bases between. The CDR3 region has the DNA TGTGCCAGTAGCCCGACAGGCAGCTCTGGAAACACCATATATTTT. Protein sequence: CASSPTGSSGNTIYF.

DNA of the CDR3: TGTGCCAGCAGTCCTCGAAACACCATATATTTT. It is translated as CASSPRNTIYF. The chain employs TRBV12-3 or TRBV12-4 and TRBJ1-3; D call uncertain. V shed 5 bases and J shed 5 bases, with 4 bases lying between them. The CDR3 has 11 residues.

The rearrangement links TRBV11-1 to TRBJ2-2; TRBD2 aligns across 10 bases. V lost 5 bases to trimming and J lost 1 base; unmatched junction nucleotides: 1. The CDR3 runs to 15 residues. Germline V gene lookup returns CDR1 SGHAT and CDR2 FQDESV (reference sequence). The CDR3 nucleotides read TGTGCCAGCAGCCGGACTAGCGGGAACACCGGGGAGCTGTTTTTT. Protein sequence: CASSRTSGNTGELFF.

The gene calls are TRBV30 and TRBJ2-7; TRBD2 agrees at 11 bases. This CDR3 region has 14 residues. Germline V gene sequence: CDR1 GTSNPN, CDR2 SVGIG (reference sequence). Losses at the gene ends were 4 bases for V and 2 bases for J; bases not matched to a gene: 4. CDR3 amino acids: CAWKVAGGPYEQYF. DNA of the CDR3: TGTGCCTGGAAAGTAGCGGGAGGGCCCTACGAGCAGTACTTC.

V and J are TRBV7-9 and TRBJ1-5; 7 nucleotides match TRBD1. Germline CDR1 reads SEHNR; CDR2 reads FQNEAQ (reference sequence). This CDR3 region has 15 residues. V gave up 1 base and J gave up 6 bases; unmatched junction bases: 6. CDR3 region: CASSLGTGDTQPQHF. For the CDR3, the DNA is TGTGCCAGCAGCTTAGGCACAGGGGATACTCAGCCCCAGCATTTT.

The DNA for the CDR3 is TGTGCCAGCAGTTTGGGGACAGGTACATTAGAAGCTTTCTTT. This encodes CASSLGTGTLEAFF. The rearrangement joins TRBV27 to TRBJ1-1; 8 bases map to TRBD1. With V trimmed by 3 bases and J by 8 bases, 8 bases remained unmatched. This CDR3 is built from 14 residues. Germline CDR1 and CDR2: MNHEY and SMNVEV (reference sequence).

This clone was recorded only once. The chain employs TRBV5-1 and TRBJ2-7; perhaps TRBD2 as D (5 bases). V was pared by 0 bases and J by 4 bases, with 5 bases between. Germline CDR1 SGHRS, CDR2 YFSETQ. The CDR3 is made up of 12 amino acids. CDR3 bases: TGCGCCAGCAGCTTGGGACTATACGAGCAGTACTTC. The encoded protein is CASSLGLYEQYF.

The chain has TRBV5-5 and TRBJ1-1; the match to TRBD1 covers 7 bases. Germline trimming cut 3 bases from V and 5 bases from J; bases unmatched to any gene: 16. This CDR3 has 17 amino acids. Germline CDR1 is SGHKS and CDR2 is YYEKEE (reference sequence). DNA for the CDR3: TGTGCCAGCAGCTCCTATGGAGAGGGGGCGCGGGTTACTGAAGCTTTCTTT. Residues: CASSSYGEGARVTEAFF.

This chain uses TRBV28 with TRBJ1-6; TRBD1 matches at 10 bases. The germline gives CDR1 MDHEN, CDR2 SYDVKM. The CDR3 is made up of 14 amino acids. The V gene end was trimmed by 6 bases and the J gene end by 7 bases; junction bases not matched to a gene: 3. CDR3 region: CASRGTGENSPLHF. The CDR3, as DNA: TGTGCCAGCAGAGGGACAGGGGAAAATTCACCCCTCCACTTT.

The chain couples TRBV18 to TRBJ1-5; D is perhaps TRBD1 (6 bases). The ends were cut back, 2 bases at V and 1 base at J, with 15 bases in the middle. The CDR3 has 17 amino acids. Looked up from germline, CDR1 is KGHSH and CDR2 is LQKENI. In nucleotides, the CDR3 is TGTGCCAGCTCACCATCCGGGGGGCGCGGGAGCAATCAGCCCCAGCATTTT. Encoded protein: CASSPSGGRGSNQPQHF.

This rearrangement joins TRBV28 to TRBJ1-5; D remains unclear. The CDR3 runs 15 residues. The germline V gene encodes CDR1 MDHEN and CDR2 SYDVKM. V lost 3 bases to trimming and J lost 5 bases, with 14 bases between them. The CDR3 nucleotides are TGTGCCAGCAGTTTTGACTCGGGAGTCGATCAGCCCCAGCATTTT. It translates to CASSFDSGVDQPQHF.

This chain connects TRBV7-9 to TRBJ2-6; 7 positions match TRBD1. There are 15 residues in the CDR3. Germline values: CDR1 SEHNR, CDR2 FQNEAQ (reference sequence). The V and J ends lost 3 bases and 2 bases, in that order; junction bases with no gene match: 1. The chain's CDR3 is CASSLTGPGANVLTF. The CDR3 nucleotides read TGTGCCAGCAGCTTGACAGGGCCTGGGGCCAACGTCCTGACTTTC. Full variable domain (missing parts from reference TRBV7-9 and TRBJ2-6): DTGVSQNPRHKITKRGQNVTFRCDPISEHNRLYWYRQTLGQGPEFLTYFQNEAQLEKSRLLSDRFSAERPKGSFSTLEIQRTEQGDSAMYLCASSLTGPGANVLTFGAGSRLTVL.